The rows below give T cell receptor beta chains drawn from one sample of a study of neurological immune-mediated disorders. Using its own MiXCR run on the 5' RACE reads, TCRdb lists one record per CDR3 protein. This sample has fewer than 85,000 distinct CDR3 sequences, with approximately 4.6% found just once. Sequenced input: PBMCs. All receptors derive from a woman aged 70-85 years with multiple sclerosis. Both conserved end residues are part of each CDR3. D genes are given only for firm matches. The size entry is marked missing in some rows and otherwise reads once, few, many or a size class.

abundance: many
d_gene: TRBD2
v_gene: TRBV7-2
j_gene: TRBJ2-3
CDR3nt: TGTGCCAGCAGCTTAGCGTCTAGCGGCATAACCACAGATACGCAGTATTTT
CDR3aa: CASSLASSGITTDTQYF

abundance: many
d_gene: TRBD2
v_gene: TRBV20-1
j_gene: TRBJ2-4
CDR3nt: TGCAGTGCTAGTGCTCTGGGGGGGAAAAACATTCAGTACTTC
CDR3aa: CSASALGGKNIQYF

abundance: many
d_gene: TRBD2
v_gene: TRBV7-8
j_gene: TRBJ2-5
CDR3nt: TGTGCCAGCAGCTTAACTTCGGGCGGGAGGGCCTGGGAGACCCAGTACTTC
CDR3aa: CASSLTSGGRAWETQYF

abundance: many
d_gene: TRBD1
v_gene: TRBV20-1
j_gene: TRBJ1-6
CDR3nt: TGCAGTGCTCTTCAGGGGGCTTCACCCCTCCACTTT
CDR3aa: CSALQGASPLHF

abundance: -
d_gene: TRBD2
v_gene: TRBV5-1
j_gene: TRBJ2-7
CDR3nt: TGCGCCAGCAGCCTTAGCGGGGGTTCCTACGAGCAGTACTTC
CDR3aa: CASSLSGGSYEQYF

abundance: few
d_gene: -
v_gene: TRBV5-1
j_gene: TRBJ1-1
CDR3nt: TGCGCCAGCAGCTTGACAGTCCGGAACACTGAAGCTTTCTTT
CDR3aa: CASSLTVRNTEAFF

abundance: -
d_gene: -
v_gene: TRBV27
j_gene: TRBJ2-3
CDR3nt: TGTGCCAGCAGTTCGACACGGCTGACATACAGCACAGATACGCAGTATTTT
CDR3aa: CASSSTRLTYSTDTQYF

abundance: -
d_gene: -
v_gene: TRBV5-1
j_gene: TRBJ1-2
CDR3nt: TGCGCCAGCAGCTTGGAGACCTATGGCTACACCTTC
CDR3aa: CASSLETYGYTF

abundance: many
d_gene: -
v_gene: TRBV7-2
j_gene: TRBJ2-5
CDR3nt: TGTGCCAGCAGCTTAGATACGGGAAGGGCGGAGACCCAGTACTTC
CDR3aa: CASSLDTGRAETQYF

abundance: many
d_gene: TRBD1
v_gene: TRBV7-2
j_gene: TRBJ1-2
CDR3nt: TGTGCCAGCAGCTTAGGTGGACAGGCTGGCTACACCTTC
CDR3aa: CASSLGGQAGYTF

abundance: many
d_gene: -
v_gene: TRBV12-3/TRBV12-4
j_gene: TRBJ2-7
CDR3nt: TGTGCCAGCAGTTTTTCTAACGAGCAGTACTTC
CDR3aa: CASSFSNEQYF

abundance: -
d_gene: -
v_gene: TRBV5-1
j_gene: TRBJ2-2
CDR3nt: TGCGCCAGCAGCTTGGTACACAACACCGGGGAGCTGTTTTTT
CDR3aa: CASSLVHNTGELFF

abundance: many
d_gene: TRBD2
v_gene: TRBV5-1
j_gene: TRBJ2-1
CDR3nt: TGCGCCAGCAGCACACTAGCGGGCTCCTACAATGAGCAGTTCTTC
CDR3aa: CASSTLAGSYNEQFF

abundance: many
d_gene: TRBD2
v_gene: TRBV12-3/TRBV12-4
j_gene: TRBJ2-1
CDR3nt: TGTGCCAGCAGTTATGGGCGGGAGGTCGCTGAGCAGTTCTTC
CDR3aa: CASSYGREVAEQFF

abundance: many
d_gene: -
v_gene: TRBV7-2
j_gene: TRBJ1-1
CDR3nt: TGTGCCAGCAGCCCGGGACCGTCGAACACTGAAGCTTTCTTT
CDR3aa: CASSPGPSNTEAFF

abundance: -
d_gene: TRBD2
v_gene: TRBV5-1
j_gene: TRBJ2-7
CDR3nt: TGCGCCAGCAGCTTCTCCGGGAGGGCCCTCGGCGAGCAGTACTTC
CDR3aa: CASSFSGRALGEQYF

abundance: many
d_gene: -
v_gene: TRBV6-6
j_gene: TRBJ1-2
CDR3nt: TGTGCCAGCAGTACCCCCCTCGGGGGGAGTAACTATGGCTACACCTTC
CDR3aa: CASSTPLGGSNYGYTF

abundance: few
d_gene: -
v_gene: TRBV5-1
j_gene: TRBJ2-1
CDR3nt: TGCGCCAGCAGCTCTGGGGTGTCCTACAATGAGCAGTTCTTC
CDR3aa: CASSSGVSYNEQFF

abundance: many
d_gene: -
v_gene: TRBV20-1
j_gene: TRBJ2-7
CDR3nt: TGCAGTGCTATCCGCCAGGAGTTACCCTACGAGCAGTACTTC
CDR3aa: CSAIRQELPYEQYF

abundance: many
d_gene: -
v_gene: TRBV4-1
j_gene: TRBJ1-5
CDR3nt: TGCGCCAGCAGCCAAGAAACGGGTCAGCCCCAGCATTTT
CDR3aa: CASSQETGQPQHF

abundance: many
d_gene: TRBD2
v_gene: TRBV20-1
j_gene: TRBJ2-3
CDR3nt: TGCAGTGCTAGGGCCCTAGGGAGGGAGTCGACAGATACGCAGTATTTT
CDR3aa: CSARALGRESTDTQYF

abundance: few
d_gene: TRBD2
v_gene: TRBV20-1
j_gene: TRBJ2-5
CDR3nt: TGCAGTGCTAGGGGGACTAGCGGGAGAAACTTGGAGACCCAGTACTTC
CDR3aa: CSARGTSGRNLETQYF

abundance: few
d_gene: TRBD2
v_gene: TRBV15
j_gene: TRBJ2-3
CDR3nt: TGTGCCACCAGCAGAGATGGCACCCAGCGGGATTCAGATACGCAGTATTTT
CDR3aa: CATSRDGTQRDSDTQYF

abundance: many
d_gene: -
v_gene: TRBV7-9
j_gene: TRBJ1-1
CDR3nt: TGTGCCAGCAGCTTAGGGGTTTCGATCGCTTTCTTT
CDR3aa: CASSLGVSIAFF

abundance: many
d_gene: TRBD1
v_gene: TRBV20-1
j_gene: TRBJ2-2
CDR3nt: TGCAGTGCTAGGACCGGGACAGTGACCGGGGAGCTGTTTTTT
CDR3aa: CSARTGTVTGELFF

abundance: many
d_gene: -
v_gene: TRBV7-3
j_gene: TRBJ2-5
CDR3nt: TGTGCCAGCAGCTTGTCTAGCAGCCATGAGACCCAGTACTTC
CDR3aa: CASSLSSSHETQYF

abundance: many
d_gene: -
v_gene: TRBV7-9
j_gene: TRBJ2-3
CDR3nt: TGTGCCAGCACCCCCGGGGAGCTGAACACAGATACGCAGTATTTT
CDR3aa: CASTPGELNTDTQYF

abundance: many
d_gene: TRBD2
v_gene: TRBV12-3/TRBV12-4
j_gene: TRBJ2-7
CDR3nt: TGTGCCAGCAGTTTGGGGAGGGGACCCTACGAGCAGTACTTC
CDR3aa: CASSLGRGPYEQYF

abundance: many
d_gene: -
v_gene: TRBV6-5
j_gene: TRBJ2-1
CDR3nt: TGTGCCAGCAGATCCGGGACGGATCCCAATGAGCAGTTCTTC
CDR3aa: CASRSGTDPNEQFF

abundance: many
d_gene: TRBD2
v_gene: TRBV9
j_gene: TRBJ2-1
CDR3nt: TGTGCCAGCAGCTCCCTAGCGGGGGTATACAATGAGCAGTTCTTC
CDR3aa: CASSSLAGVYNEQFF

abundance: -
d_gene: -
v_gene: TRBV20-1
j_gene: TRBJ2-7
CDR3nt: TGCAGTGCTAGAGGGCAGAGTATCTACGAGCAGTACTTC
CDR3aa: CSARGQSIYEQYF

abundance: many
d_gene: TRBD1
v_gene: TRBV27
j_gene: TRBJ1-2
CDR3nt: TGTGCCAGCCGAATTAATCCCGGGACAGGGGCGTCTTGGTATGGCTACACCTTC
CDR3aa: CASRINPGTGASWYGYTF

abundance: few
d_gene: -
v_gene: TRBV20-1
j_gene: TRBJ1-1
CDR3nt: TGCAGTGCCAGAGCCCCCCTGGGGACTGAAGCTTTCTTT
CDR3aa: CSARAPLGTEAFF

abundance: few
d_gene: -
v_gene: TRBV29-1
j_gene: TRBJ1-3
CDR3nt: TGCAGCGTTGATGGATCCTCTGGAAACACCATATATTTT
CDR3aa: CSVDGSSGNTIYF

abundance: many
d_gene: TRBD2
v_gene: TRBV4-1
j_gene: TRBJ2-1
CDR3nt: TGCGCCAGCAGCCAAGATCCTAGCGGAAATGAGCAGTTCTTC
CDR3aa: CASSQDPSGNEQFF

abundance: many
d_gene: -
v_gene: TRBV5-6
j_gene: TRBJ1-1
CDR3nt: TGTGCCAGCAGCTTCGTCGCGGGGGGGAACACTGAAGCTTTCTTT
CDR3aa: CASSFVAGGNTEAFF

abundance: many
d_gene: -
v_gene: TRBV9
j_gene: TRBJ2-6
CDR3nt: TGTGCCAGCAGCCCGGCGGGGCGGCGCTCTGGGGCCAACGTCCTGACTTTC
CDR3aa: CASSPAGRRSGANVLTF

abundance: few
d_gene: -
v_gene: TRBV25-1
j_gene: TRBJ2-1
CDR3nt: TGTGCCAGCAGTGCCCGTCCGGATGAGCAGTTCTTC
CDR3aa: CASSARPDEQFF

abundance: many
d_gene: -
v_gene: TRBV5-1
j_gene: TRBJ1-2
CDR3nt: TGCGCCAGCAGCTTGGAAGGGGCGAACTATGGCTACACCTTC
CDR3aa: CASSLEGANYGYTF

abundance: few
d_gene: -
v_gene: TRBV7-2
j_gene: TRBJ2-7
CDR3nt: TGTGCCAGCAGCCCATATTCCTACGAGCAGTACTTC
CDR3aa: CASSPYSYEQYF

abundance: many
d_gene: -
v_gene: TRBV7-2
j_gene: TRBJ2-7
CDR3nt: TGTGCCAGCAGCTTAAGCGCGGAGGGCTCCTACGAGCAGTACTTC
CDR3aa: CASSLSAEGSYEQYF

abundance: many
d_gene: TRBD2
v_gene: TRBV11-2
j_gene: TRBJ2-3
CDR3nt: TGTGCCAGCAGCTTAAGGCCCTCGAGCGGGGCTAGCACAGATACGCAGTATTTT
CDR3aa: CASSLRPSSGASTDTQYF

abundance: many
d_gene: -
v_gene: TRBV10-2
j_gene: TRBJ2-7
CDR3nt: TGCGCCAGCAGTGACTTAATCAGCTCCTACGAGCAGTACTTC
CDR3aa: CASSDLISSYEQYF

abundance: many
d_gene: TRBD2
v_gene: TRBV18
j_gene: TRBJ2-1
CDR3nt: TGTGCCAGCTCACCACAACTAGCGGGAGGGCCCCACAATGAGCAGTTCTTC
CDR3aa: CASSPQLAGGPHNEQFF

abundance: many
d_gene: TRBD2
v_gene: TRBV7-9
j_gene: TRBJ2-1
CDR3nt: TGTGCCAGCAGCGCGGGTAGCGGGCGGTATGAGCAGTTCTTC
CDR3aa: CASSAGSGRYEQFF

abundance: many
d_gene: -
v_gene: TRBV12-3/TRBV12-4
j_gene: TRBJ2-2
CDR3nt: TGTGCCAGCAGTTTAGCCGCCAGCGGGGAGCTGTTTTTT
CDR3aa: CASSLAASGELFF

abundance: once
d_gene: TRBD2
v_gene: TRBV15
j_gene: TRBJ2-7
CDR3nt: TGTGCCACCAGCAGAGGGGTAGCGGGAGGCTCAAGCTCCTACGAGCAGTACTTC
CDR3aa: CATSRGVAGGSSSYEQYF

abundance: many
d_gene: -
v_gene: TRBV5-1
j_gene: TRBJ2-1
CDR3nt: TGCGCCAGCAGCTCTCTAGCAGGGGGGACCTACAATGAGCAGTTCTTC
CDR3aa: CASSSLAGGTYNEQFF

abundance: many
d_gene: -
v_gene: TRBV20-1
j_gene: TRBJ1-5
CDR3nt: TGCAGTGCTAGAGTTGGGGGAATAGGTCGCAATCAGCCCCAGCATTTT
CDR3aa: CSARVGGIGRNQPQHF

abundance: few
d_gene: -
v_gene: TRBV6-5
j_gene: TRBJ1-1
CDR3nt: TGTGCCAGCAGTTACCTAGGCTTGACTTTCTTT
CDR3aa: CASSYLGLTFF

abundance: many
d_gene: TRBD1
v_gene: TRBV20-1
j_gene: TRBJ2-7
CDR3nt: TGCAGTGCTAGAGAAATCCAGGGGGTAGGCTACGAGCAGTACTTC
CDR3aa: CSAREIQGVGYEQYF

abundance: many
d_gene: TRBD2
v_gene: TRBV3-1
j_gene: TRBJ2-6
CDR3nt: TGTGCCAGCAGCCAAGGGGGGACTAGCGGGGTTCTCTCTGGGGCCAACGTCCTGACTTTC
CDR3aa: CASSQGGTSGVLSGANVLTF

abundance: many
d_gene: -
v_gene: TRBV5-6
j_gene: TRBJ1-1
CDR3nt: TGTGCCAGCAGCTTGAGGGGAGCGAGGTCTGAAGCTTTCTTT
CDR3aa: CASSLRGARSEAFF

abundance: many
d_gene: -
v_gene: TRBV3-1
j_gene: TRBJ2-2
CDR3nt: TGTGCCAGCAGCCAAGATTCAGGGTCCGGGGAGCTGTTTTTT
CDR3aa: CASSQDSGSGELFF

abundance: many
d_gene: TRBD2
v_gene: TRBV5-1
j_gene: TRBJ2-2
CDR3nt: TGCGCCAGCAGCTGGCTGACTAGCGGGAACACCGGGGAGCTGTTTTTT
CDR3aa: CASSWLTSGNTGELFF

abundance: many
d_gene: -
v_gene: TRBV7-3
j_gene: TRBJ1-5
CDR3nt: TGTGCCAGCAGCGAAATCTCGGACCTAACCAATCAGCCCCAGCATTTT
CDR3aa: CASSEISDLTNQPQHF

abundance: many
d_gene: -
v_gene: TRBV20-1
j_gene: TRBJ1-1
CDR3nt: TGCAGTGCTAGGGCAGGTCTCAACACTGAAGCTTTCTTT
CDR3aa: CSARAGLNTEAFF

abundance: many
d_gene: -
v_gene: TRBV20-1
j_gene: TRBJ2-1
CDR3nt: TGCAGTGCCCCCCGGGACGCACCCGATGAGCAGTTCTTC
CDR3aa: CSAPRDAPDEQFF

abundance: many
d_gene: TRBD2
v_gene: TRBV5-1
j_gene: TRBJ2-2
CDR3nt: TGCGCCAGCAGACTAGCGGTCAACACCGGGGAGCTGTTTTTT
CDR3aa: CASRLAVNTGELFF

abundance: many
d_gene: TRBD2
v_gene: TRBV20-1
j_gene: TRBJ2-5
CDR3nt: TGCAGTGCTAGCTTTAGCGGGGATCGGAAAGAGACCCAGTACTTC
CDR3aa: CSASFSGDRKETQYF